This TCR beta chain came from a study of cytomegalovirus exposure and HLA in healthy donors. Study-wide results and limits: In vitro confirmation showed three CMV-associated chains to be CMV antigen specific. Within the data, a cluster of highly shared sequence variants was likely a sequencing artifact. A list of about 180 TCR beta chains associated with cytomegalovirus was given.

Both 60 Vbeta primers and 13 Jbeta primers went into the PCR. Clones were read by immunoSEQ multiplex PCR, and TCRdb kept only the in-frame ones, dropping some. The data contain 150,000 to 200,000 clones, roughly an eighth of them singletons. The CDR3 runs to 14 residues. V shed 1 base and J shed 4 bases, with 6 bases lying between them. Germline values: CDR1 SGDLS, CDR2 YYNGEE. A note on this clone: Its matching antigen is unknown.

The chain couples TRBV9 to TRBJ1-6; D unclear. The clonotype comes from a man in his forties or fifties in good health and CMV-seropositive. Source material: PBMCs. The CDR3 bases are TGTGCCAGCAGCGTAAAACAGTATAATTCACCCCTCCACTTT. It encodes CASSVKQYNSPLHF.